This T cell receptor (beta chain) was captured in a study of T cells in localized non-small cell lung cancer. Study outcomes and limitations: Clonality of T cells reached its maximum in uninvolved adjacent lung, surpassing tumor. Within adjacent lung there appeared a median 57 of the top 100 tumor clones. A denser population of T cells in blood accompanied longer overall survival. Owing to sequencing of a solitary tumor region, heterogeneity cannot be discounted.

The CDR3 covers 15 residues. Trimming removed 0 bases at V and 0 bases at J, with 9 bases between. CDR1 SGHRS and CDR2 YFSETQ come from the germline V gene. Details on this clone: Its antigen is unidentified.

Method: immunoSEQ multiplex PCR; TCRdb's copy keeps in-frame clones and lacks some. The data show about 22,000 clones, less than 90% seen once. The starting material was PBMCs, obtained before any cancer treatment. The sequence came from a man aged 40 to 69 with stage II squamous cell lung carcinoma. This chain connects TRBV5-1 to TRBJ1-1; unclear D gene. The CDR3 sequence: CASSLDINMNTEAFF. The CDR3 coding sequence is TGCGCCAGCAGCTTGGACATTAACATGAACACTGAAGCTTTCTTT.